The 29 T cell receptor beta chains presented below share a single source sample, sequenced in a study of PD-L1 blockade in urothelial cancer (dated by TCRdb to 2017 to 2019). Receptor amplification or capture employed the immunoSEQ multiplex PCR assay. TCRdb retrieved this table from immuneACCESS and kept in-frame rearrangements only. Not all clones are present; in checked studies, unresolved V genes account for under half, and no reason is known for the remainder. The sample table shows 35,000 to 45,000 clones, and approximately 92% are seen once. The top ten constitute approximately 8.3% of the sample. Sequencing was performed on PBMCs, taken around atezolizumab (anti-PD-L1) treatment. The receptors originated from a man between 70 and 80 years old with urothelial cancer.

The CDR3 protein is CASSFTRSNIQYF. As DNA, the CDR3 is TGTGCCAGCAGTTTCACAAGATCGAACATTCAGTACTTC. V is TRBV28 and J is TRBJ2-4, with D uncertain. Germline assignment: CDR1 MDHEN and CDR2 SYDVKM. The CDR3 covers 13 residues. Trimming stripped 3 bases from V and 7 bases from J, with 10 bases between.

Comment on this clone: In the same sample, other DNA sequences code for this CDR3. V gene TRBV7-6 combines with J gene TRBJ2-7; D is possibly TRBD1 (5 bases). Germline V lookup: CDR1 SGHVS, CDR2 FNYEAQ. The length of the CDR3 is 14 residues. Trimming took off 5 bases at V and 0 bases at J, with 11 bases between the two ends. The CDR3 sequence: CASSPRQSSYEQYF. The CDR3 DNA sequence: TGTGCCAGCAGCCCGCGACAGAGCTCCTACGAGCAGTACTTC.

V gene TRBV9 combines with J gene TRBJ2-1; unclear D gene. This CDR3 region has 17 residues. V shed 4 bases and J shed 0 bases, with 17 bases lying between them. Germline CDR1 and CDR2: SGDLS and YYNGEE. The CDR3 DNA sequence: TGTGCCAGCAGCTACAAGGCTGGCGGAAGCTCCTACAATGAGCAGTTCTTC. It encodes CASSYKAGGSSYNEQFF.

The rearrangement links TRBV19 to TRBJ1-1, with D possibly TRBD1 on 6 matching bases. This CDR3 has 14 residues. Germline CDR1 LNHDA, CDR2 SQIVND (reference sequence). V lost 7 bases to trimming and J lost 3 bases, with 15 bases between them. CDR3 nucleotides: TGTGCCAGTACCAGTGCCAGGGGCTACACTGAAGCTTTCTTT. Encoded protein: CASTSARGYTEAFF. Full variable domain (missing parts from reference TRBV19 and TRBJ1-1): DGGITQSPKYLFRKEGQNVTLSCEQNLNHDAMYWYRQDPGQGLRLIYYSQIVNDFQKGDIAEGYSVSREKKESFPLTVTSAQKNPTAFYLCASTSARGYTEAFFGQGTRLTVV.

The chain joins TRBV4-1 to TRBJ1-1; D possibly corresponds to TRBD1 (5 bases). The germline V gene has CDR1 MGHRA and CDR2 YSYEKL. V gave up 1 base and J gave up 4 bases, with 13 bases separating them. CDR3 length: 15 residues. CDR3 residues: CASSQVYRGTTEAFF. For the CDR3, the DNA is TGCGCCAGCAGCCAAGTTTATCGGGGGACCACTGAAGCTTTCTTT.

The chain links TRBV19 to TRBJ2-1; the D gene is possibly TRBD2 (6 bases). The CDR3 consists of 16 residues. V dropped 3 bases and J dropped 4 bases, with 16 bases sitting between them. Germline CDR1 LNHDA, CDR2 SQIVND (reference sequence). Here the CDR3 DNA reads TGTGCCAGTAGTATCGGCGGCGGGGCGGGGTACAATGAGCAGTTCTTC. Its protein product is CASSIGGGAGYNEQFF.

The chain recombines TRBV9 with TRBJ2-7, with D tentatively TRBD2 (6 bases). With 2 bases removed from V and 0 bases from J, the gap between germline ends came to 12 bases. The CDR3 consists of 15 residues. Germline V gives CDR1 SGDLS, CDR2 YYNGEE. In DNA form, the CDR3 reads TGTGCCAGCAGCGTTCGGGACTCCGGCTCCTACGAGCAGTACTTC. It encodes CASSVRDSGSYEQYF.

The chain's CDR3 is CASSIAGTSGMGEQFF. CDR3 nucleotides: TGTGCCAGTAGTATAGCCGGGACTAGCGGGATGGGGGAGCAGTTCTTC. The rearrangement uses TRBV19 and TRBJ2-1, with 13 positions matching TRBD2. There are 16 residues in the CDR3. Germline CDR1 and CDR2: LNHDA and SQIVND (reference sequence). J was trimmed by 10 bases and V by 1 base; bases with no gene match: 7.

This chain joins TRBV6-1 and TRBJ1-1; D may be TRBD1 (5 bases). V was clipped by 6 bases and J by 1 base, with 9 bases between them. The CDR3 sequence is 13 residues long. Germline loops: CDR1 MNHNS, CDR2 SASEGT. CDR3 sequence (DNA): TGTGCCAGCAGCCAAAGGGGGAACACTGAAGCTTTCTTT. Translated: CASSQRGNTEAFF.

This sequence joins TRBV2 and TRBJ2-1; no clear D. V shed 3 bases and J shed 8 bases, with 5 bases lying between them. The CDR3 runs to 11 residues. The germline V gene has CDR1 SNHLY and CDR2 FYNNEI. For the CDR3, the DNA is TGTGCCAGCAGTGAGCGAGATGAGCAGTTCTTC. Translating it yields CASSERDEQFF.

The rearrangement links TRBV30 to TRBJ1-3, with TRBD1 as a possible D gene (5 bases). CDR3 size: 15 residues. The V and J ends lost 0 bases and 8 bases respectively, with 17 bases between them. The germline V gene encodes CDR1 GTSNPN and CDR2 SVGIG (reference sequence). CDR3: CAWSVLGGKKDTIYF. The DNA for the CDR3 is TGTGCCTGGAGTGTACTGGGGGGAAAAAAGGACACCATATATTTT.

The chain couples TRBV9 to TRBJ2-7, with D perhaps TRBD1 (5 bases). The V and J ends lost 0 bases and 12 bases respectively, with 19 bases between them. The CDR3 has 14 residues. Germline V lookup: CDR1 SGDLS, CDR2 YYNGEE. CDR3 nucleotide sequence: TGTGCCAGCAGCGTAGATTGGACCCAGGGCAAACTGTACTTC. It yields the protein CASSVDWTQGKLYF.

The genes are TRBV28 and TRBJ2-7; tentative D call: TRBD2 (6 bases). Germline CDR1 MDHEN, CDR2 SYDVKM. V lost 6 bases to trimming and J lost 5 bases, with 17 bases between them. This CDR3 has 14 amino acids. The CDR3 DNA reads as TGTGCCAGCAGCACCGCTGGGGGGACCGACGAGCAGTACTTC. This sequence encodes CASSTAGGTDEQYF.

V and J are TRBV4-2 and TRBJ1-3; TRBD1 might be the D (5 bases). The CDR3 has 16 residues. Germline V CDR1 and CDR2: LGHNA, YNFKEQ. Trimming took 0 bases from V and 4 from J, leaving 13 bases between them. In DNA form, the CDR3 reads TGTGCCAGCAGCCAAGAATTGGGGGGAGGAGGAAACACCATATATTTT. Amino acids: CASSQELGGGGNTIYF.

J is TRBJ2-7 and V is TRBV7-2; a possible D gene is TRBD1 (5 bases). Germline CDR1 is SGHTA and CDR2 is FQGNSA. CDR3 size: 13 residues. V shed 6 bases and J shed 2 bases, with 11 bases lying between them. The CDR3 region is CASRGQVTYEQYF. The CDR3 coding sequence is TGTGCCAGCAGAGGACAAGTGACCTACGAGCAGTACTTC.

CDR3 nucleotide sequence: TGTGCCAGCAGTTACTCCCGCGGGGGAACGGGCTACACCTTC. This encodes CASSYSRGGTGYTF. The J gene is TRBJ1-2, the V gene TRBV6-5; a possible D gene is TRBD1 (5 bases). CDR3 size: 14 residues. Trimming pared 0 bases from V and 8 bases from J, leaving 13 bases between. Germline-derived CDR1 and CDR2 are MNHEY and SVGAGI.

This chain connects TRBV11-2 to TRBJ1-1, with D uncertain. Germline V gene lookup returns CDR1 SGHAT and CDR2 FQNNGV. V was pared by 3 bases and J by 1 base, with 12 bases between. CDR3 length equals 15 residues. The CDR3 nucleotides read TGTGCCAGCAGCTTGAGGACGGGAGCGAACACTGAAGCTTTCTTT. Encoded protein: CASSLRTGANTEAFF.

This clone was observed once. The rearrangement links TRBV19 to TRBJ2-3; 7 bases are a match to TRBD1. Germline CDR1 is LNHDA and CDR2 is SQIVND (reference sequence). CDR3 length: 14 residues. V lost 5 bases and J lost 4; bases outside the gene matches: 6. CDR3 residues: CASSFRGSADTQYF. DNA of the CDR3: TGTGCCAGTAGTTTCAGGGGGTCCGCAGATACGCAGTATTTT.

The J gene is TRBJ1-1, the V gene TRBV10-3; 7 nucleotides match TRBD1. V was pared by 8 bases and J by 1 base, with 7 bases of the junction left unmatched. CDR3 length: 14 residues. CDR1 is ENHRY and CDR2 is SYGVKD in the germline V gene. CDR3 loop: CAISPDRSNTEAFF. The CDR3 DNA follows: TGTGCCATCTCTCCGGACAGGTCGAACACTGAAGCTTTCTTT.

CDR3 nucleotides: TGTGCCAGCAGCCTTAACACCGGGGAGCTGTTTTTT. Protein: CASSLNTGELFF. J is TRBJ2-2 and V is TRBV7-8; the D is unclear. The length of the CDR3 is 12 residues. V was trimmed by 5 bases and J by 2 bases, leaving 3 bases between them. Germline CDR1 SGHVS, CDR2 FQNEAQ.

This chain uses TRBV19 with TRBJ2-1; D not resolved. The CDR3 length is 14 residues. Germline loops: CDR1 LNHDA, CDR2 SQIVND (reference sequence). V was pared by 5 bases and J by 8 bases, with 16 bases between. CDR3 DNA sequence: TGTGCCAGTAGTCCACAGCCCCTTGGCGATGAGCAGTTCTTC. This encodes CASSPQPLGDEQFF. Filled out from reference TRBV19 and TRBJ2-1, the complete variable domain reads DGGITQSPKYLFRKEGQNVTLSCEQNLNHDAMYWYRQDPGQGLRLIYYSQIVNDFQKGDIAEGYSVSREKKESFPLTVTSAQKNPTAFYLCASSPQPLGDEQFFGPGTRLTVL.

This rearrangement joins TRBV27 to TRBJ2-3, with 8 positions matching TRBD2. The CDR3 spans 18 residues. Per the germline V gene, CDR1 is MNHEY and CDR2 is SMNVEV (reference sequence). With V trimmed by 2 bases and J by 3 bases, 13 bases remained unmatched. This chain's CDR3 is CASSLISPRAGGTDTQYF. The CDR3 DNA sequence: TGTGCCAGCAGTTTAATATCCCCCCGGGCGGGAGGAACAGATACGCAGTATTTT.

The CDR3 reads CATSRGTSGKRHEQYF. The CDR3 region has the DNA TGTGCCACCAGCAGAGGAACTAGCGGGAAGCGACACGAGCAGTACTTC. This chain links TRBV15 with TRBJ2-7; 10 bases fit TRBD2. With 1 base clipped from V and 5 bases from J, the junction kept 8 bases outside the gene matches. The CDR3 is made up of 16 amino acids. The germline gives CDR1 LNHNV, CDR2 YYDKDF (reference sequence).

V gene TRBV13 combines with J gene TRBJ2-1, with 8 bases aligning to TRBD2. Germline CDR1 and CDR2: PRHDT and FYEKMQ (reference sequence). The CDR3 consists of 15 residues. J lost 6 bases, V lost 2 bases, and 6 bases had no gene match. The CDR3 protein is CASSLNSGMSNEQFF. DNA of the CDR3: TGTGCCAGCAGCTTAAATAGCGGGATGAGCAATGAGCAGTTCTTC.

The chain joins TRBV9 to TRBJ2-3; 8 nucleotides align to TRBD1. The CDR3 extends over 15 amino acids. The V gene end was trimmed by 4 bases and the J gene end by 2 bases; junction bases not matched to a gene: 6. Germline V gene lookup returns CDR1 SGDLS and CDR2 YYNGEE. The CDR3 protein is CASSSGGGFTDTQYF. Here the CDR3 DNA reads TGTGCCAGCAGCTCAGGGGGCGGGTTCACAGATACGCAGTATTTT.

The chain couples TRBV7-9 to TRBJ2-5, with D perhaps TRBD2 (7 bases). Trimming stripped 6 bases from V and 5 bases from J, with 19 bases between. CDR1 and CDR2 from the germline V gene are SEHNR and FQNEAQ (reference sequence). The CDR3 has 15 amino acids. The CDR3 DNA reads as TGTGCCAGCAGGAGGGCCGGGGGGACACCTGAGACCCAGTACTTC. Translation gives CASRRAGGTPETQYF.

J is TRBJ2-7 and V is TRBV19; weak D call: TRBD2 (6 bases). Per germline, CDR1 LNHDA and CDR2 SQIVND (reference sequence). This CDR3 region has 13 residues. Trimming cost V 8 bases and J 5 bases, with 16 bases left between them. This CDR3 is CASSRIGGNEQYF. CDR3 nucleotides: TGTGCCAGTTCTCGGATCGGGGGTAACGAGCAGTACTTC.

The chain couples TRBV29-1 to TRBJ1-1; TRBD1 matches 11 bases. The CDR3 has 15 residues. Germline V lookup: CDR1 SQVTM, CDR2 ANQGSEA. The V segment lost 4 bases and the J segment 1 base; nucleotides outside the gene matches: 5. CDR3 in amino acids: CSVVGDRGSNTEAFF. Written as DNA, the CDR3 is TGCAGCGTTGTGGGGGACAGGGGGTCGAACACTGAAGCTTTCTTT.

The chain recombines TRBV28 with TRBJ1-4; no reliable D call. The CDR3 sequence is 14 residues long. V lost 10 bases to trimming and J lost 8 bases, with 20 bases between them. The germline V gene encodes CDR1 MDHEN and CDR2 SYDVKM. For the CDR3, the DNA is TGTGCCATCCTCGACATTAAAGATGGCGAAAAACTGTTTTTT. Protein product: CAILDIKDGEKLFF.